The source of this T cell receptor (beta chain) is a study of T-cell memory formation after mild COVID-19. Study information: TCR clusters showed largely donor specificity.

This clonotype occurred a few times. Its antigen is unidentified. The study, taken as a whole, reports: Largely, contracting CD4+ clones fell within CM and EM, and contracting CD8+ clones within EMRA.

TCRdb itself ran the 5' RACE reads through MiXCR, one entry per CDR3 protein. This sample yields 90,000 to 130,000 distinct CDR3 sequences, of which roughly a sixth are seen a single time; less than 6.5% belongs to the top ten. The CDR3 consists of 14 residues. The germline V gene has CDR1 SGHRS and CDR2 YFSETQ. V was shortened by 0 bases and J by 1 base, with 7 bases between the two germline ends. The TCR sequence derives from a man between 18 and 29 years old who had mild COVID-19 (a few samples of this study predate the infection). Cell type and time point are not known. V and J are TRBV5-1 and TRBJ1-2, with no clear D. Sequenced material: PBMCs or a T cell subset sorted from them (not recorded which). CDR3 bases: TGCGCCAGCAGCTTGGGCCCGGATAACTATGGCTACACCTTC. This translates into CASSLGPDNYGYTF.